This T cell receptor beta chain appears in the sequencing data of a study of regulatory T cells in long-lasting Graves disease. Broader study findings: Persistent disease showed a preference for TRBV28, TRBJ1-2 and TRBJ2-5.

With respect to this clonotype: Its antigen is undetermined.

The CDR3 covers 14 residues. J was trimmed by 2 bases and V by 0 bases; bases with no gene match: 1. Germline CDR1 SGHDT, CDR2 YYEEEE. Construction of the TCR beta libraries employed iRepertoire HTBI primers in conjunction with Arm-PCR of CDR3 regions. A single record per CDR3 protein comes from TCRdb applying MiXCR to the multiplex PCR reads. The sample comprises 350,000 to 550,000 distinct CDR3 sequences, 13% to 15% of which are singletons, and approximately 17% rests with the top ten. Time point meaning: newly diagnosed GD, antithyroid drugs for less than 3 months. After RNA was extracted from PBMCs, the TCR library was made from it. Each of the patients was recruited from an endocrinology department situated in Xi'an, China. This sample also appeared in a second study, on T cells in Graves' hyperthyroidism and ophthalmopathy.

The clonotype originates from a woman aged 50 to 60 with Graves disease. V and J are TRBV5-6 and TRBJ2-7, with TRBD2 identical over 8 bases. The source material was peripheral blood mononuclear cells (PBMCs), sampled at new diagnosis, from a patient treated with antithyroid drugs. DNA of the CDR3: TGTGCCAGCAGCTTGGAGGGACTAGCCTACGAGCAGTACTTC. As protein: CASSLEGLAYEQYF.